This TCR beta chain was obtained from a study of CD8+CD57+ T cells in acquired aplastic anemia. Across the whole study: The study obtained an average of around 3.4 ug of DNA from sorted CD4+ and CD8+ cells. Study-level findings and limits: Sharing between patients and controls was observed for around 27 CD8+ CDR3 sequences. The CD8+ Simpson's diversity of patients and controls was not significantly different.

Turning to this clonotype: As yet, its antigen is unknown.

J lost 5 bases, V lost 0 bases, and 11 bases had no gene match. The germline CDR1 and CDR2 sequences are LNHNV and YYDKDF (reference sequence). The CDR3 has 19 residues. CDR3 and TCR beta VDJ profiling relied on genomic DNA as the template. TCRdb re-called the reads through MiXCR, storing one row per CDR3 protein. Counted here are 250,000 to 350,000 distinct CDR3 sequences, around 60% occurring once; the ten biggest clones make up 8%. Sequenced sample: sorted CD4+, CD8+, or CD8+CD57+ T cells (not recorded which) from PBMCs. The chain is built from TRBV15 and TRBJ2-1; 12 bases agree with TRBD2. This receptor was identified in a human donor with severe aplastic anemia or a healthy control (not recorded which). CDR3 sequence (DNA): TGTGCCACCAGCAGAGATTTGGTTTTAACTAGCGGGGGGCACAATGAGCAGTTCTTC. It is translated as CATSRDLVLTSGGHNEQFF.